This T cell receptor beta chain was found in a study of identical twins. Regarding this clonotype: Its antigen is as yet unknown.

Study-level findings and limits: Cord blood beta clonotypes present at high abundance carried fewer insertions; no such pattern appeared in memory repertoires. The models systematically underestimated how much out-of-frame TCR alpha was shared in monozygotic twins.

CDR1 MDHEN and CDR2 SYDVKM come from the germline V gene. The V gene lost 7 bases and the J gene lost 0 bases, with 13 bases spanning the gap. The CDR3 sequence is 14 residues long. All donors comprised healthy Caucasians. TCRdb reprocessed the 5' RACE reads with MiXCR, giving one entry per CDR3 protein. The repertoire holds hundreds of thousands of distinct CDR3 sequences, with about 7.1% as singletons. These data were also reused for a study on yellow fever vaccine responses in identical twins. As that report states: It has been reported that, in twins, the vaccine T cell response seemed partly convergent and partly personalized.

The origin of this receptor is a woman younger than 30 in good health. Material for sequencing was PBMCs. This chain uses TRBV28 with TRBJ2-7; no clear D gene. The CDR3 DNA is TGTGCCAGCACCCTCACCTCTTCCTCCTACGAGCAGTACTTC. Residues: CASTLTSSSYEQYF.